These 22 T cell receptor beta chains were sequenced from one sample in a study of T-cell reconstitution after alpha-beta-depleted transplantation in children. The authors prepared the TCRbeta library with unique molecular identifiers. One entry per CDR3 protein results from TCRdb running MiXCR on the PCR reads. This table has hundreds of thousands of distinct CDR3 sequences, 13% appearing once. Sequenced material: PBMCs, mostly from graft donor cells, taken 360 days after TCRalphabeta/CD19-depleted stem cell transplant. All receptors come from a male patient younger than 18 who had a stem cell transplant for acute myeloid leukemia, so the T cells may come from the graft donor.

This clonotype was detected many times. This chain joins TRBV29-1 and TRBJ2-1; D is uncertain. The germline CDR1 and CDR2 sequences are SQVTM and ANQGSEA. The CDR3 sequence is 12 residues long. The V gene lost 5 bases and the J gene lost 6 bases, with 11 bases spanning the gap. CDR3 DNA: TGCAGCGTTTTCGAAGGGTCCAATGAGCAGTTCTTC. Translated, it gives CSVFEGSNEQFF.

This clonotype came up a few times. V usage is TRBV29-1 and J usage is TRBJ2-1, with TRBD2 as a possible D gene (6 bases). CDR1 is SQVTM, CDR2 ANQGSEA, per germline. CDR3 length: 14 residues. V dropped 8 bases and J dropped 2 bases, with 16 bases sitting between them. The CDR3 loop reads CSFRLVSPYNEQFF. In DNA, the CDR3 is TGCAGCTTTCGACTAGTCAGCCCCTACAATGAGCAGTTCTTC.

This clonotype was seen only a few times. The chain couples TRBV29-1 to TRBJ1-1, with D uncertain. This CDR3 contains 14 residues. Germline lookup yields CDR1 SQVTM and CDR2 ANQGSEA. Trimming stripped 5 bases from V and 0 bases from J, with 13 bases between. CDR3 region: CSVLSTSMNTEAFF. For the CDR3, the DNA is TGCAGCGTTCTGTCAACATCGATGAACACTGAAGCTTTCTTT.

CDR3 sequence reads: CASRTGTGVETQYF. The CDR3 bases are TGCGCCAGCAGAACCGGGACAGGGGTGGAGACCCAGTACTTC. This chain uses TRBV5-1 with TRBJ2-5, with TRBD1 identical over 10 bases. Germline loops: CDR1 SGHRS, CDR2 YFSETQ. Trimming cost V 5 bases and J 5 bases; bases outside gene matches: 6. The CDR3 is 14 residues long.

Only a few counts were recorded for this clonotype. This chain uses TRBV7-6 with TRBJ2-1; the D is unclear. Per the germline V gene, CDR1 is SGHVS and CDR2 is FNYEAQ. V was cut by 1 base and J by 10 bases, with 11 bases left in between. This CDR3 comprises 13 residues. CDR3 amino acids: CASSLVLGAEQFF. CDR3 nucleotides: TGTGCCAGCAGCTTAGTATTGGGCGCGGAGCAGTTCTTC.

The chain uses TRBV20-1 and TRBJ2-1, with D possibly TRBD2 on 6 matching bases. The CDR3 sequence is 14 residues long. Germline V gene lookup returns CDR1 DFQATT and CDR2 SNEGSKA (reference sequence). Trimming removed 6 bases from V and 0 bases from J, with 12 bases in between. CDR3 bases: TGCAGTGCGACAACTAGCTACTCCTACAATGAGCAGTTCTTC. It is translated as CSATTSYSYNEQFF.

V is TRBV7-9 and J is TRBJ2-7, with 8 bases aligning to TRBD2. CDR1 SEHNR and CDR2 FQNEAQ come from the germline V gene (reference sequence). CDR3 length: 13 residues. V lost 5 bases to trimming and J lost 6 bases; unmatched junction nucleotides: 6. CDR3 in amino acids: CASSGYSGIEQYF. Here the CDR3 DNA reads TGTGCCAGCAGCGGATATAGCGGGATCGAGCAGTACTTC.

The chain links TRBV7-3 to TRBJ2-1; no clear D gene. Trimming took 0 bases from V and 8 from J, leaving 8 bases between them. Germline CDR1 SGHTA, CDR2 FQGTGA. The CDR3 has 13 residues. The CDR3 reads CASSLTSYDEQFF. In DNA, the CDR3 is TGTGCCAGCAGCTTAACTAGCTATGATGAGCAGTTCTTC.

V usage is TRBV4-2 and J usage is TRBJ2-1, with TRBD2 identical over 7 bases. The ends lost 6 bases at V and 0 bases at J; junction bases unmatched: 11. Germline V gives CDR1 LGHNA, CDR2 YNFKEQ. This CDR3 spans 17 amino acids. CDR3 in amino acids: CASRPTQRGSSYNEQFF. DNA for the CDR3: TGTGCCAGCAGGCCCACTCAGCGGGGAAGCTCCTACAATGAGCAGTTCTTC.

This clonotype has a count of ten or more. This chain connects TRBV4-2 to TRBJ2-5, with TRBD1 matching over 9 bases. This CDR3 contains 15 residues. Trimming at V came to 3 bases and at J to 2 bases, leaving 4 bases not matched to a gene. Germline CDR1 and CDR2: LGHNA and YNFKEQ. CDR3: CASSQSTGGQETQYF. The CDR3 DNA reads TGTGCCAGCAGCCAGTCGACAGGGGGGCAAGAGACCCAGTACTTC.

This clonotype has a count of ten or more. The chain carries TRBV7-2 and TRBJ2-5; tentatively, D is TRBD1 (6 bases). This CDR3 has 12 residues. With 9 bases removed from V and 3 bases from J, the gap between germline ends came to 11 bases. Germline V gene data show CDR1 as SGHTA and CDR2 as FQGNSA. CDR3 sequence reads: CASGQTEETQYF. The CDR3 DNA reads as TGTGCCAGTGGACAGACTGAAGAGACCCAGTACTTC.

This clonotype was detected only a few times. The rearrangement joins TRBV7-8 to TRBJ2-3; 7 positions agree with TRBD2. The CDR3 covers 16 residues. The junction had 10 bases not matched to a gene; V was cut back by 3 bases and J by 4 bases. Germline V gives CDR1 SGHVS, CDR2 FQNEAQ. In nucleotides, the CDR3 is TGTGCCAGCAGCTTCCAAGGGAGCGGGAACTCAGATACGCAGTATTTT. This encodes CASSFQGSGNSDTQYF.

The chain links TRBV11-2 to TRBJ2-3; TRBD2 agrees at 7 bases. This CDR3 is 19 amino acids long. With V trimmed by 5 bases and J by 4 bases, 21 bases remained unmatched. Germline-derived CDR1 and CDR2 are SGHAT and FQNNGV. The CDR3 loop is CASSPWDYRPPFSADTQYF. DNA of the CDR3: TGTGCCAGCAGCCCCTGGGACTACCGACCCCCTTTTAGTGCAGATACGCAGTATTTT.

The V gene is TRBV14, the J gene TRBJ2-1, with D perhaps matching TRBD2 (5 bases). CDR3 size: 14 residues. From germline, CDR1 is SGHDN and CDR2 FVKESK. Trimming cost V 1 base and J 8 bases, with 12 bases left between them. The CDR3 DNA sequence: TGTGCCAGCAGCCAAGGAGGGAGTTGGCATGAGCAGTTCTTC. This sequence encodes CASSQGGSWHEQFF.

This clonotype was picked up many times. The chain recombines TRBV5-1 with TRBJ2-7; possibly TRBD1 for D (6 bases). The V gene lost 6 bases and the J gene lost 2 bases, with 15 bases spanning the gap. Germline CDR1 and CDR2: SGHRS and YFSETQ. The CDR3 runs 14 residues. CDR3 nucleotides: TGCGCCAGCAATAGGAATGGGGGCACCTACGAGCAGTACTTC. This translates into CASNRNGGTYEQYF. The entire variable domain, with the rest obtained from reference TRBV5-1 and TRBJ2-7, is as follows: KAGVTQTPRYLIKTRGQQVTLSCSPISGHRSVSWYQQTPGQGLQFLFEYFSETQRNKGNFPGRFSGRQFSNSRSEMNVSTLELGDSALYLCASNRNGGTYEQYFGPGTRLTVT.

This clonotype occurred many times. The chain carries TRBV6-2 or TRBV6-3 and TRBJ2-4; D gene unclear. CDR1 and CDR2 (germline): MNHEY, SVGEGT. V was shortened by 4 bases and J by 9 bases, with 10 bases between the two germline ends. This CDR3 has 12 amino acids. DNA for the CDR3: TGTGCCAGCAGTTTCCCCCACGCCATTCAGTACTTC. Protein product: CASSFPHAIQYF.

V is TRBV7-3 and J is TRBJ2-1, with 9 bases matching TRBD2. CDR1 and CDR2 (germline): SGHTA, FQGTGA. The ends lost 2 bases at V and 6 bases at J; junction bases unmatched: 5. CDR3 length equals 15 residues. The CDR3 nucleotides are TGTGCCAGCAGCTTAGCGGGAGGGTTAGTCAATGAGCAGTTCTTC. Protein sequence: CASSLAGGLVNEQFF.

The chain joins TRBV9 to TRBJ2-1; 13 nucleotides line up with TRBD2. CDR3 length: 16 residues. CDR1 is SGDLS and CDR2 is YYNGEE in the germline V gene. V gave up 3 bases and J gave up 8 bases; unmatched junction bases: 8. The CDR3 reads CASSATGTSGTDEQFF. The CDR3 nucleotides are TGTGCCAGCAGCGCGACCGGGACTAGCGGGACCGATGAGCAGTTCTTC.

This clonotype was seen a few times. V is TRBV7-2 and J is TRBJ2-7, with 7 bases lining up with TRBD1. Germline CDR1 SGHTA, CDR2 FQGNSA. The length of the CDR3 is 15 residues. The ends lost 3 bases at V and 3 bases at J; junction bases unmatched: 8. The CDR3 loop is CASSLGPGQLYEQYF. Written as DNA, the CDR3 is TGTGCCAGCAGCTTGGGACCGGGACAGCTCTACGAGCAGTACTTC.

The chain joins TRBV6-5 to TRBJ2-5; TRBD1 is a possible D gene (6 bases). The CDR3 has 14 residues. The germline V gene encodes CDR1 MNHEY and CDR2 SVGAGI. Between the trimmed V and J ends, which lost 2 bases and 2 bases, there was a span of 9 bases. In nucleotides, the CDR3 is TGTGCCAGCAGTTACCAGGGGCAGCAAGAGACCCAGTACTTC. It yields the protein CASSYQGQQETQYF.

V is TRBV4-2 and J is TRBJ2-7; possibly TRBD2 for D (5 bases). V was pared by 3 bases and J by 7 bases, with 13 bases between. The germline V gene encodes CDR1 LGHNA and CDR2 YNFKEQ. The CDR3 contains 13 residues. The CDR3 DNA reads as TGTGCCAGCAGCCACTTGTCCGGGATTGAGCAGTACTTC. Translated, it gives CASSHLSGIEQYF.

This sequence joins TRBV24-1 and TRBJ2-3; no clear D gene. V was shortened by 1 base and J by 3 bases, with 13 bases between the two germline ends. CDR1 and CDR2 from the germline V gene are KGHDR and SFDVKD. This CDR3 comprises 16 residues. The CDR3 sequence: CATSDFSRSRTDTQYF. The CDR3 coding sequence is TGTGCCACCAGTGATTTTTCCCGATCTCGGACAGATACGCAGTATTTT.